These 26 T cell receptor beta chains share one sample of origin, sequenced in a study of cytomegalovirus exposure and HLA in healthy donors (dated by TCRdb to 2016 to 2017). Libraries were built with the immunoSEQ multiplex PCR assay. For the multiplex PCR, a mixture combining 60 forward primers for TCR Vbeta segments and 13 reverse primers for TCR Jbeta segments was used. TCRdb obtained this table from immuneACCESS and retained in-frame rearrangements with V and J assigned. These tables miss some clones; where compared with another copy, unresolved V genes account for less than half of the shortfall, and the remainder is unexplained. This sample gives 150,000 to 200,000 clones in total; 65% to 85% of them show up just once. Of the sample, around 7% is held by the ten largest clones. Sequencing was performed on PBMCs. The receptors were sampled from a man in his forties or fifties in good health and CMV-seropositive.

The gene calls are TRBV11-2 and TRBJ2-5; maybe TRBD2 (7 bases). The better agreement between TRBJ2-7 and the DNA end casts doubt on the J call. In germline, CDR1 is SGHAT, CDR2 FQNNGV. CDR3 size: 13 residues. DNA for the CDR3: TGTGCCAGCAGCACGCGGGGGCCCTACGAGCAGTACTTC. Protein product: CASSTRGPYEQYF.

CDR3 protein: CASSSTNIQYF. As DNA, the CDR3 is TGTGCCAGCAGCTCGACTAACATTCAGTACTTC. The chain is built from TRBV11-2 and TRBJ2-4; D uncertain. V was trimmed by 4 bases and J by 7 bases, leaving 5 bases between them. The CDR3 is 11 amino acids. Germline loops: CDR1 SGHAT, CDR2 FQNNGV.

The chain is built from TRBV2 and TRBJ2-7; 12 positions agree with TRBD2. CDR3 length: 15 amino acids. Losses at the gene ends were 6 bases for V and 2 bases for J; bases not matched to a gene: 5. Per the germline V gene, CDR1 is SNHLY and CDR2 is FYNNEI. CDR3 residues: CASRTSGGQPYEQYF. The CDR3 coding sequence is TGTGCCAGCAGGACTAGCGGGGGCCAGCCCTACGAGCAGTACTTC.

The chain recombines TRBV11-2 with TRBJ1-1, with D unclear. Germline CDR1 and CDR2: SGHAT and FQNNGV. Trimming removed 5 bases from V and 3 bases from J, with 10 bases in between. The CDR3 runs 13 residues. The CDR3 reads CASSLMMDTEAFF. For the CDR3, the DNA is TGTGCCAGCAGCCTAATGATGGACACTGAAGCTTTCTTT.

J is TRBJ1-1 and V is TRBV5-6; no firm D call. The germline V gene has CDR1 SGHDT and CDR2 YYEEEE. This CDR3 spans 12 amino acids. V shed 1 base and J shed 11 bases, with 12 bases lying between them. Here the CDR3 reads CASSLFQSGAFF. CDR3 nucleotide sequence: TGTGCCAGCAGCTTGTTTCAGTCGGGGGCTTTCTTT.

This chain joins TRBV30 and TRBJ1-4; D gene unclear. V gave up 1 base and J gave up 4 bases, with 10 bases separating them. From germline, CDR1 is GTSNPN and CDR2 SVGIG (reference sequence). The CDR3 sequence is 14 residues long. CDR3 DNA: TGTGCCTGGAGTGGGGCCCTCTTTAATGAAAAACTGTTTTTT. Amino acids: CAWSGALFNEKLFF.

This clone was observed a handful of times. The rearrangement uses TRBV5-4 and TRBJ2-7, with D unresolved. Deletions cut 0 bases from V and 5 bases from J, with 9 bases between. The germline CDR1 and CDR2 sequences are SGHNT and YYREEE (reference sequence). This CDR3 spans 13 amino acids. The DNA for the CDR3 is TGTGCCAGCAGCTTGGTTCTTAGTAACGAGCAGTACTTC. It encodes CASSLVLSNEQYF.

This chain joins TRBV5-6 and TRBJ1-2; 9 bases are a match to TRBD1. The CDR3 runs to 16 residues. The germline V gene encodes CDR1 SGHDT and CDR2 YYEEEE. The V and J ends lost 2 bases and 8 bases, in that order; junction bases with no gene match: 13. CDR3 nucleotides: TGTGCCAGCAGCTTTTTACTGATGCGGGACAGGGACGGCTACACCTTC. Protein product: CASSFLLMRDRDGYTF.

The rearrangement links TRBV5-4 to TRBJ2-5; 7 bases match TRBD1. The end of the DNA fits TRBJ2-7 better, so the J call may be wrong. CDR3 size: 14 residues. The germline V gene encodes CDR1 SGHNT and CDR2 YYREEE (reference sequence). This CDR3 reads CASSLGDSSYEQYF. CDR3 DNA sequence: TGTGCCAGCAGCTTGGGGGACAGCTCCTACGAGCAGTACTTC.

The rearrangement links TRBV19 to TRBJ1-5; D unresolved. The V end was cut by 3 bases, the J end by 2 bases, with 14 bases between. The CDR3 totals 16 residues. Germline CDR1 LNHDA, CDR2 SQIVND (reference sequence). DNA for the CDR3: TGTGCCAGTAGTATTGGGAGACGTGGGGGCAATCAGCCCCAGCATTTT. Protein: CASSIGRRGGNQPQHF.

This clone occurred once. The chain employs TRBV29-1 and TRBJ2-3; 15 positions match TRBD2. CDR1 and CDR2 from the germline V gene are SQVTM and ANQGSEA. CDR3 length: 17 amino acids. V gave up 3 bases and J gave up 3 bases; unmatched junction bases: 7. CDR3 residues: CSVELLGLAGGTDTQYF. In DNA, the CDR3 is TGCAGCGTTGAGTTATTGGGACTAGCGGGGGGTACAGATACGCAGTATTTT.

The chain has TRBV2 and TRBJ2-3; tentative D call: TRBD1 (5 bases). Germline V gene data show CDR1 as SNHLY and CDR2 as FYNNEI. This CDR3 spans 14 amino acids. Trimming shortened V by 3 bases and J by 6 bases, and 13 bases separated the two germline ends. In nucleotides, the CDR3 is TGTGCCAGCAGTGATAGGGGCCCTAGGGATACGCAGTATTTT. It is translated as CASSDRGPRDTQYF.

This clone appeared a few times. The CDR3 spells CASSLPEQGNEQFF. Here the CDR3 DNA reads TGTGCCAGCAGCCTCCCAGAACAGGGAAATGAGCAGTTCTTC. The rearrangement joins TRBV6-6 to TRBJ2-1; possible D gene TRBD1, 6 bases. Trimming removed 6 bases at V and 7 bases at J, with 16 bases between. CDR3 length: 14 amino acids. Germline V gene lookup returns CDR1 MNHNY and CDR2 SVGAGI (reference sequence).

The genes are TRBV19 and TRBJ2-1, with 8 positions matching TRBD1. The CDR3 spans 15 residues. Looked up from germline, CDR1 is LNHDA and CDR2 is SQIVND (reference sequence). Trimming removed 7 bases from V and 9 bases from J; junction bases left unmatched: 14. The CDR3 region is CASTPPGDRRSEQFF. DNA for the CDR3: TGTGCCAGTACCCCCCCCGGGGACAGGCGCAGTGAGCAGTTCTTC.

This clone came up many times. The chain employs TRBV6-5 and TRBJ1-5; D is possibly TRBD1 (5 bases). The germline V gene has CDR1 MNHEY and CDR2 SVGAGI. Between the trimmed V and J ends, which lost 4 bases and 7 bases, there was a span of 11 bases. The CDR3 consists of 13 residues. The CDR3 region is CASSFEGRQPQHF. The CDR3 nucleotides are TGTGCCAGCAGTTTCGAGGGGAGGCAGCCCCAGCATTTT.

The chain joins TRBV5-1 to TRBJ2-1; TRBD2 is a possible D gene (7 bases). Germline V CDR1 and CDR2: SGHRS, YFSETQ. This CDR3 spans 13 amino acids. The ends were cut back, 4 bases at V and 7 bases at J, with 12 bases in the middle. The CDR3 protein is CASSPRGGNEQFF. The CDR3 bases are TGCGCCAGCAGCCCGAGGGGGGGAAATGAGCAGTTCTTC.

V usage is TRBV9 and J usage is TRBJ1-5; 7 bases align to TRBD1. The V and J ends lost 2 bases and 4 bases, in that order; junction bases with no gene match: 6. The CDR3 has 15 amino acids. The germline V gene has CDR1 SGDLS and CDR2 YYNGEE. The CDR3 protein is CASSVGGQLNQPQHF. DNA for the CDR3: TGTGCCAGCAGCGTCGGGGGACAGCTTAATCAGCCCCAGCATTTT.

This chain links TRBV6-6 with TRBJ1-1; D might be TRBD1 (6 bases). The CDR3 extends over 14 amino acids. The germline V gene has CDR1 MNHNY and CDR2 SVGAGI (reference sequence). Trimming cost V 0 bases and J 7 bases, with 12 bases left between them. The CDR3 spells CASSYSGRGFEAFF. Written as DNA, the CDR3 is TGTGCCAGCAGTTACTCGGGCAGGGGATTTGAAGCTTTCTTT.

The rearrangement links TRBV29-1 to TRBJ1-4, with 7 bases fitting TRBD1. The CDR3 totals 12 residues. Germline-derived CDR1 and CDR2 are SQVTM and ANQGSEA. Unmatched junction bases numbered 8, after V lost 3 bases and J lost 13 bases. CDR3 sequence (DNA): TGCAGCGTTGAGTTGGGGCCAGGGGGACTGTTTTTT. It translates to CSVELGPGGLFF.

This chain links TRBV5-4 with TRBJ2-5; possibly TRBD2 for D (6 bases). The J call may be mistaken, given a closer DNA end match to TRBJ2-7. The CDR3 spans 15 residues. Germline assignment: CDR1 SGHNT and CDR2 YYREEE (reference sequence). The CDR3 region has the DNA TGTGCCAGCACCATTCGGGGCCTTAGCGGCTACGAGCAGTACTTC. Its translation is CASTIRGLSGYEQYF.

The chain is built from TRBV5-8 and TRBJ2-7, with TRBD1 matching over 8 bases. Losses at the gene ends were 2 bases for V and 6 bases for J; bases not matched to a gene: 7. The CDR3 spans 14 residues. Germline CDR1 is SGHTS and CDR2 is YDEGEE. This CDR3 is CASSLGQGLGEQYF. In DNA, the CDR3 is TGTGCCAGCAGCTTAGGACAGGGATTGGGCGAGCAGTACTTC.

This clone was detected once. V gene TRBV6-5 combines with J gene TRBJ1-1; maybe TRBD1 (6 bases). Germline loops: CDR1 MNHEY, CDR2 SVGAGI. V lost 0 bases and J lost 1, with 9 bases in between. CDR3 size: 15 residues. The CDR3 region has the DNA TGTGCCAGCAGTTACTCCGTGACAGGGAACACTGAAGCTTTCTTT. Translating it yields CASSYSVTGNTEAFF.

The chain uses TRBV10-1 and TRBJ1-6, with D perhaps TRBD1 (6 bases). Trimming pared 4 bases from V and 3 bases from J, leaving 13 bases between. In germline, CDR1 is WNHNN, CDR2 SYGVQD (reference sequence). The CDR3 contains 16 residues. The CDR3 DNA is TGCGCCAGCAGTGGCCACAGGGTTTTCTATAATTCACCCCTCCACTTT. Translating it yields CASSGHRVFYNSPLHF.

The chain recombines TRBV21-1 with TRBJ1-6. TRBV21-1 is labeled a pseudogene. The CDR3 is 15 residues long. This CDR3 is CASSKSGGRGSPLHF. CDR3 bases: TGTGCCAGCAGCAAATCAGGAGGGAGGGGTTCACCCCTCCACTTT.

The rearrangement uses TRBV14 and TRBJ2-7; 7 bases line up with TRBD1. This CDR3 spans 12 amino acids. The junction had 3 bases not matched to a gene; V was cut back by 4 bases and J by 6 bases. Germline V CDR1 and CDR2: SGHDN, FVKESK. CDR3: CASSPTGSEQYF. DNA for the CDR3: TGTGCCAGCAGCCCGACAGGGTCCGAGCAGTACTTC.

The V call is TRBV6-1, the J call TRBJ1-2, with a tentative D call TRBD1 (5 bases). V was pared by 8 bases and J by 3 bases, with 13 bases between. There are 13 residues in the CDR3. The V gene's germline CDR1 is MNHNS and CDR2 SASEGT. The CDR3 region has the DNA TGTGCCAGCCGATGGGAGGGGCACTATGGCTACACCTTC. Encoded protein: CASRWEGHYGYTF.